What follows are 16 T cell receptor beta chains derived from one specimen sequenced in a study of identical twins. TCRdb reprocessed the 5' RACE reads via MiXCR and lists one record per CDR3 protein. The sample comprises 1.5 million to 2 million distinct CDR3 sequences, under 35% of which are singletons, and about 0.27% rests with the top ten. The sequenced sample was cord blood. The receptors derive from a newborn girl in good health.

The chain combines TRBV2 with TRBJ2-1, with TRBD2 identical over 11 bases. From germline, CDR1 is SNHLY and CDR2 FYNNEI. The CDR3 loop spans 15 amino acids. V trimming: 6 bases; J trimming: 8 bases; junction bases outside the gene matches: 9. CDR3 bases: TGTGCCAGCAGCCCGGATAGGACTAGCGGGTATGAGCAGTTCTTC. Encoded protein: CASSPDRTSGYEQFF.

CDR3 sequence (DNA): TGTGCCAGCAGCTTTAATCTGAGACCTAATTCACCCCTCCACTTT. It is translated as CASSFNLRPNSPLHF. The V call is TRBV11-2, the J call TRBJ1-6, with D hard to call. V was clipped by 3 bases and J by 6 bases, with 12 bases between them. The CDR3 is 15 residues long. CDR1 is SGHAT and CDR2 is FQNNGV in the germline V gene.

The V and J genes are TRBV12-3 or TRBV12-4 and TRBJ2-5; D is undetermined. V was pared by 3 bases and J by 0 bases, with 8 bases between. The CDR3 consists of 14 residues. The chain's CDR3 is CASSFIAYQETQYF. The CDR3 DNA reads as TGTGCCAGCAGTTTCATCGCGTACCAAGAGACCCAGTACTTC.

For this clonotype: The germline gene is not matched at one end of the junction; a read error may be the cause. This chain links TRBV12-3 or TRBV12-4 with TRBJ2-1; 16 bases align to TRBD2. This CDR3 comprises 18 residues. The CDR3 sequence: CAGSPGLAGGQSYNEQFF. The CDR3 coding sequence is TGTGCCGGCAGCCCGGGACTAGCGGGGGGGCAATCCTACAATGAGCAGTTCTTC.

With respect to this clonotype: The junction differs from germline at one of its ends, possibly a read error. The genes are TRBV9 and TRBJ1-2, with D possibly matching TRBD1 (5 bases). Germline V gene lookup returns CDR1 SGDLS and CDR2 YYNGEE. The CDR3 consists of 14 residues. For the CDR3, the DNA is TGTGCCAGCGGCGTTTCCAGGGATGCCTATGGCTACACCTTC. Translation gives CASGVSRDAYGYTF.

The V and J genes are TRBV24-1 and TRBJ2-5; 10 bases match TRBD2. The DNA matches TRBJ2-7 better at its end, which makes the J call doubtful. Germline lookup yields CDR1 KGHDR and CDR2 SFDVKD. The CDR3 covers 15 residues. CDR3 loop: CATSDLTSGAYEQYF. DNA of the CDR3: TGTGCCACCAGTGATTTGACTAGCGGGGCGTACGAGCAGTACTTC.

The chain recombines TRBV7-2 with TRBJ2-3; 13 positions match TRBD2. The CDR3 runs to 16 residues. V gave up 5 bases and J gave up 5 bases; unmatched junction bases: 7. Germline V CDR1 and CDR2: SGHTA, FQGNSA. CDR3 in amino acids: CASSIRLAGGLDTQYF. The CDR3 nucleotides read TGTGCCAGCAGCATTAGACTAGCGGGAGGTCTAGATACGCAGTATTTT.

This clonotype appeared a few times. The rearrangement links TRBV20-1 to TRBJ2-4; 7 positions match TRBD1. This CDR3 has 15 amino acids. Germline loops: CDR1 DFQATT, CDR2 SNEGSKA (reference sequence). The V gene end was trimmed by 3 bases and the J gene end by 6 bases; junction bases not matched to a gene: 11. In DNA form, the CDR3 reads TGCAGTGCTAGTTCAGGCAGGGGGTACAGAAACATTCAGTACTTC. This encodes CSASSGRGYRNIQYF.

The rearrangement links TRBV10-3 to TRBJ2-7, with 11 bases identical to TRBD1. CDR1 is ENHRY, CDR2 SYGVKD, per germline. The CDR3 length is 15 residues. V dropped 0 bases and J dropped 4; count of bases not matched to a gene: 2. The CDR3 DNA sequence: TGTGCCATCAGTGAGTCGGGACAGGGGGAATACGAGCAGTACTTC. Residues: CAISESGQGEYEQYF.

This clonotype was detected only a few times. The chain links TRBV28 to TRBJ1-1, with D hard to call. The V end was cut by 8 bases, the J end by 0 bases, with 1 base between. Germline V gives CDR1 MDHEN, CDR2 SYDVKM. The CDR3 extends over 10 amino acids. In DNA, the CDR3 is TGTGCCAGCGTGAACACTGAAGCTTTCTTT. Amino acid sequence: CASVNTEAFF.

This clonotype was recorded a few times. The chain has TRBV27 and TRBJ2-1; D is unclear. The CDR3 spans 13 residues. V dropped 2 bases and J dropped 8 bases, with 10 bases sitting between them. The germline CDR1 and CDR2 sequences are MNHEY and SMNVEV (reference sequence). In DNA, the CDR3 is TGTGCCAGCAGTTTAGCTAGGTGGGATGAGCAGTTCTTC. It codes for CASSLARWDEQFF.

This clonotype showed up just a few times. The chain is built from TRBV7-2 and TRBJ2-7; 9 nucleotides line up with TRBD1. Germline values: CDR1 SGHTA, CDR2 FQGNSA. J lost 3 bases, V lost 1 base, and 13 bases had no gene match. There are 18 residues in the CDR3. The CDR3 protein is CASSLGTGGASASYEQYF. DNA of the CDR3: TGTGCCAGCAGCTTAGGTACAGGGGGCGCATCGGCCAGCTACGAGCAGTACTTC.

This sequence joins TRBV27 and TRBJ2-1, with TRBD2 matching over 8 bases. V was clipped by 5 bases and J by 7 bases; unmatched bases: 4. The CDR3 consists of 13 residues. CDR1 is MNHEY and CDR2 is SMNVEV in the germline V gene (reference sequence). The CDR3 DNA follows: TGTGCCAGCAGTACGGGGGGGCCGAATGAGCAGTTCTTC. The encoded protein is CASSTGGPNEQFF.

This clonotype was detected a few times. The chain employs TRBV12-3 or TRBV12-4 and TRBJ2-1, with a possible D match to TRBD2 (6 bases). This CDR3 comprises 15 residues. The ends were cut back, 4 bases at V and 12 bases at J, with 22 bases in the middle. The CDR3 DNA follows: TGTGCCAGCAGTTCCGGACTACCTCCCCCGCTCGTGCAGTTCTTC. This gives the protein CASSSGLPPPLVQFF.

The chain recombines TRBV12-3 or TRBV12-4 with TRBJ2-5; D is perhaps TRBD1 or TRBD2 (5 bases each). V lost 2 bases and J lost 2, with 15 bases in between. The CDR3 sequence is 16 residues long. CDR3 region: CASSLSGARAQETQYF. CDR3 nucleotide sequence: TGTGCCAGCAGTTTATCCGGGGCGAGGGCTCAAGAGACCCAGTACTTC.

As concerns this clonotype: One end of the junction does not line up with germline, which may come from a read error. CDR3 nucleotides: TGTGCCAGCAGCCCGAGCGGGGGGCCCTACAATGAGCGGTTCTTC. Translation: CASSPSGGPYNERFF. The chain carries TRBV9 and TRBJ2-1; 9 positions agree with TRBD2. The CDR3 has 15 residues. Germline V gene data show CDR1 as SGDLS and CDR2 as YYNGEE.